This T cell receptor (beta chain) was captured by sequencing in a study of blood T cell repertoires in COVID-19. As for the study in general: Acute and convalescent COVID-19 samples came from the United States, Italy and Spain. From T cells, B-cell-depleted T cells, or PBMCs came the material, which was cDNA or gDNA.

The CDR3 covers 16 residues. Per the germline V gene, CDR1 is SGHRS and CDR2 is YFSETQ. V was pared by 1 base and J by 10 bases, with 9 bases of the junction left unmatched. Repertoires were generated with immunoSEQ multiplex PCR, while TCRdb's copy carries only in-frame clones and drops some. This table holds approximately 110,000 clones, about 86% found once. The chain uses TRBV5-1 and TRBJ2-1, with 12 bases matching TRBD2. The clonotype originates from a man older than 75 with acute or convalescent COVID-19. The sequencing sample was made of peripheral blood. The CDR3 sequence is CASSLLTGLAGKEQFF. CDR3 in DNA: TGCGCCAGCAGCTTGCTGACTGGACTAGCGGGAAAAGAGCAGTTCTTC.